Sequencing of this TCR beta chain was carried out in a study of neurological immune-mediated disorders. Worth noting for this clonotype: A read error may explain this, as a much larger clone is one base away.

Synthesis of cDNA was carried out by template-switch 5'RACE. The reaction used 10-nucleotide random UMIs. One entry per CDR3 protein results from TCRdb running MiXCR on the 5' RACE reads. Here the sample spans tens of thousands of distinct CDR3 sequences, about 10% being singletons. Time point defined: longitudinal time-point 1 (baseline). Unsorted libraries were generated from 2 million PBMCs held at -80 degrees C. Germline V gene sequence: CDR1 DFQATT, CDR2 SNEGSKA (reference sequence). Unmatched junction bases numbered 3, after V lost 4 bases and J lost 3 bases. This CDR3 contains 12 residues. The chain couples TRBV20-1 to TRBJ2-7; 7 bases agree with TRBD1. The sequencing input was PBMCs. The origin of this receptor is a male donor with HTLV-1-associated myelopathy (HAM/TSP). The CDR3 DNA reads as TGCAGTGCTACCGACAGGGACTACGAGCAGTACTTC. Amino acid sequence: CSATDRDYEQYF.